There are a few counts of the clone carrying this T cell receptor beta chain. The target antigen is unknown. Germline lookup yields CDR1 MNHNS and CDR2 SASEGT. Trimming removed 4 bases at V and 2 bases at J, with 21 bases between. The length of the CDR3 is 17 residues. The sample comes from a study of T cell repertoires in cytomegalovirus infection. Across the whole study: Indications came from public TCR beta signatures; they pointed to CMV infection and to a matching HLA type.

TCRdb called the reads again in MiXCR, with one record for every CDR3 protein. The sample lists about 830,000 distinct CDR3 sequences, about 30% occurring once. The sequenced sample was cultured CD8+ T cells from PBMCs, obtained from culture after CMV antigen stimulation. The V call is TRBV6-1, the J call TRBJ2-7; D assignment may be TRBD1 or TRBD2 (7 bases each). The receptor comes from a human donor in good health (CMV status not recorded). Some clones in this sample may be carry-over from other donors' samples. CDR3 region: CASSGQGGGLSPYEQYF. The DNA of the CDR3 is TGTGCCAGCAGTGGACAGGGAGGGGGCCTTAGCCCCTACGAGCAGTACTTC.